These 9 T cell receptor beta chains came from one sample sequenced in a study of early T cells in non-severe SARS-CoV-2 infection. TCRdb re-analysed the 5' RACE reads in MiXCR, keeping a single row per CDR3 protein. The table lists under 100,000 distinct CDR3 sequences, roughly 13% of them singletons. The material sequenced was whole blood. Source of these receptors: an adult who was a healthcare worker with PCR-confirmed SARS-CoV-2 infection or an uninfected control (not recorded which).

This clonotype was counted ten times or more. The chain is built from TRBV11-2 and TRBJ2-2, with unresolved D. CDR1 and CDR2 (germline): SGHAT, FQNNGV. V gave up 0 bases and J gave up 4 bases, with 12 bases separating them. This CDR3 is 16 amino acids long. The CDR3, as DNA: TGTGCCAGCAGCTTAGATCGAAGAAGGCCCACCGGGGAGCTGTTTTTT. Translation gives CASSLDRRRPTGELFF. Based on the CDR3 plus reference TRBV11-2 and TRBJ2-2, the full variable domain is EAGVAQSPRYKIIEKRQSVAFWCNPISGHATLYWYQQILGQGPKLLIQFQNNGVVDDSQLPKDRFSAERLKGVDSTLKIQPAKLEDSAVYLCASSLDRRRPTGELFFGEGSRLTVL.

This clonotype has a count of ten or more. V and J are TRBV10-3 and TRBJ1-4; D gene unclear. The CDR3 covers 12 residues. V was clipped by 4 bases and J by 11 bases, with 11 bases between them. Germline V gene data show CDR1 as ENHRY and CDR2 as SYGVKD. CDR3 region: CAISGPNRKLFF. The DNA for the CDR3 is TGTGCCATCAGTGGTCCCAACCGGAAACTGTTTTTT.

This clonotype has more than one count but fewer than ten. This chain uses TRBV9 with TRBJ2-5; D is tentatively TRBD1 or TRBD2 (5 bases each). V was shortened by 0 bases and J by 0 bases, with 6 bases between the two germline ends. This CDR3 is 14 amino acids long. Germline CDR1 is SGDLS and CDR2 is YYNGEE. The CDR3: CASSVGGNQETQYF. In DNA form, the CDR3 reads TGTGCCAGCAGCGTAGGGGGGAACCAAGAGACCCAGTACTTC.

The J gene is TRBJ1-2, the V gene TRBV11-2; D is unclear. CDR3 length: 16 amino acids. CDR1 is SGHAT, CDR2 FQNNGV, per germline. The ends were cut back, 6 bases at V and 4 bases at J, with 21 bases in the middle. The CDR3 sequence is CASSSIIGRNFYGYTF. The CDR3 nucleotides read TGTGCCAGCAGTTCTATCATCGGCCGGAACTTCTATGGCTACACCTTC.

This clonotype was recorded at least ten times. The CDR3 nucleotides read TGTGCCAGCAGCTCCGGGGCGACCGCGGGGCAGTTCTTC. Its translation: CASSSGATAGQFF. The chain links TRBV7-2 to TRBJ2-1, with D perhaps given as TRBD1 or TRBD2 (5 bases each). Trimming removed 4 bases from V and 12 bases from J, with 16 bases in between. Germline V gives CDR1 SGHTA, CDR2 FQGNSA. The CDR3 is 13 residues long.

This clonotype was counted only a few times. The chain links TRBV11-2 to TRBJ2-2; 7 bases are shared with TRBD1. V lost 6 bases to trimming and J lost 4 bases; unmatched junction nucleotides: 8. This CDR3 has 15 amino acids. The germline V gene encodes CDR1 SGHAT and CDR2 FQNNGV. The CDR3 nucleotides are TGTGCCAGCAGGATACCCGGGACAGCCACCGGGGAGCTGTTTTTT. Translation gives CASRIPGTATGELFF.

This clonotype has a count of ten or more. The chain has TRBV6-2 or TRBV6-3 and TRBJ1-1, with 8 positions matching TRBD1. The ends lost 6 bases at V and 3 bases at J; junction bases unmatched: 6. The germline CDR1 and CDR2 sequences are MNHEY and SVGEGT. The CDR3 spans 14 residues. The CDR3 is CASRRTGRDTEAFF. The CDR3 DNA sequence: TGTGCCAGCAGGAGGACAGGGCGGGACACTGAAGCTTTCTTT.

This rearrangement joins TRBV2 to TRBJ2-4, with D tentatively TRBD2 (6 bases). Germline lookup yields CDR1 SNHLY and CDR2 FYNNEI. Trimming took off 2 bases at V and 6 bases at J, with 17 bases between the two ends. The CDR3 is made up of 16 amino acids. CDR3 in DNA: TGTGCCAGCAGTGAATGGGGGGTGGTCCGTCCAAACATTCAGTACTTC. As protein: CASSEWGVVRPNIQYF.

This clonotype has just a few counts. The chain links TRBV2 to TRBJ2-1, with D possibly TRBD2 on 5 matching bases. The V and J ends lost 6 bases and 10 bases respectively, with 16 bases between them. The CDR3 extends over 13 amino acids. Germline loops: CDR1 SNHLY, CDR2 FYNNEI. CDR3 DNA sequence: TGTGCCAGCAGAGGCAACCTAGCCGGCGAGCAGTTCTTC. Encoded protein: CASRGNLAGEQFF.